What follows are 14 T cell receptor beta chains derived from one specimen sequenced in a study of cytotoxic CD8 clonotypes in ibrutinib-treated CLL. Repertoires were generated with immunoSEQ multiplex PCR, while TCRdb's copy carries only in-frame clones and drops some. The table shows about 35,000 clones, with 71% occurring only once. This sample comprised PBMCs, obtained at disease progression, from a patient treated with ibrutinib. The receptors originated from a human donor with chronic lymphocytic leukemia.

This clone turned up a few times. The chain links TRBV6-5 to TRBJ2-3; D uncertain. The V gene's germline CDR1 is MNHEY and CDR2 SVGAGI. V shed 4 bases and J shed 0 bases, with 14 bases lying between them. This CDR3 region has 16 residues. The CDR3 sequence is CASSFKISSSTDTQYF. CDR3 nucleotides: TGTGCCAGCAGTTTTAAGATCTCCTCTAGCACAGATACGCAGTATTTT.

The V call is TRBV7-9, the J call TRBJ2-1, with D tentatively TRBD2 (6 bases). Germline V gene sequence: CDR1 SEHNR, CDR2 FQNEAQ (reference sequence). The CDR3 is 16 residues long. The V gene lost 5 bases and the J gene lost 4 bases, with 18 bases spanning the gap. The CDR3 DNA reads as TGTGCCAGCAGCGGCATCCTAGGGAGGCGATACAATGAGCAGTTCTTC. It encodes CASSGILGRRYNEQFF.

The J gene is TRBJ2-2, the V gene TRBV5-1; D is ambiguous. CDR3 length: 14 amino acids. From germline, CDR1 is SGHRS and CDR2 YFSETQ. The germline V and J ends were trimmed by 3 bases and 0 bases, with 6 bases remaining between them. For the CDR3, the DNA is TGCGCCAGCAGCTCAACTCCGAACACCGGGGAGCTGTTTTTT. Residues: CASSSTPNTGELFF. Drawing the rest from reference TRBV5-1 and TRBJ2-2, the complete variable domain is KAGVTQTPRYLIKTRGQQVTLSCSPISGHRSVSWYQQTPGQGLQFLFEYFSETQRNKGNFPGRFSGRQFSNSRSEMNVSTLELGDSALYLCASSSTPNTGELFFGEGSRLTVL.

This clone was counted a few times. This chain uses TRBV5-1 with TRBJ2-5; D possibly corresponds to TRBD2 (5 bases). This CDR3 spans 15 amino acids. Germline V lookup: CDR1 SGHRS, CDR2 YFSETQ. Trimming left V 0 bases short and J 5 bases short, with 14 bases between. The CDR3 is CASSLAGNSDETQYF. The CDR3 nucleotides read TGCGCCAGCAGCTTGGCGGGGAATTCCGATGAGACCCAGTACTTC.

The chain's CDR3 is CASSLKTGESDGYTF. CDR3 DNA: TGTGCCAGCAGCTTAAAGACAGGGGAAAGTGATGGCTACACCTTC. The chain recombines TRBV5-4 with TRBJ1-2, with 8 bases lining up with TRBD1. Germline values: CDR1 SGHNT, CDR2 YYREEE (reference sequence). The CDR3 runs 15 residues. Trimming at V came to 2 bases and at J to 6 bases, leaving 9 bases not matched to a gene.

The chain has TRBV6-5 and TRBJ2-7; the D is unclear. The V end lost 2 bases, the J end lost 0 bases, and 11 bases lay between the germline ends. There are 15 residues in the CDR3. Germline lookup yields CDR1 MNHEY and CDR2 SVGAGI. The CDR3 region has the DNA TGTGCCAGCAGTTACAGCCGTACTAACTCCTACGAGCAGTACTTC. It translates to CASSYSRTNSYEQYF.

CDR3 sequence (DNA): TGTGCCAGCAGCAAAAACCCAACCTTCAACAAGACCATATATTTT. It codes for CASSKNPTFNKTIYF. The chain couples TRBV21-1 to TRBJ1-3; TRBD1, as called in the table, went unchecked against the DNA. TRBV21-1 is a pseudogene. The length of the CDR3 is 15 residues.

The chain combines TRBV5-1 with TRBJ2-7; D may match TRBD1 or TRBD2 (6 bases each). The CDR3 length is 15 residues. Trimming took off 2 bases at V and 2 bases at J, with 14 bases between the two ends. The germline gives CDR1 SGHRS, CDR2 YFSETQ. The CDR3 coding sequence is TGCGCCAGCAGCTTCTCGACAGGAGGGGCCTACGAGCAGTACTTC. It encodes CASSFSTGGAYEQYF. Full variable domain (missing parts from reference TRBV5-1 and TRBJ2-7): KAGVTQTPRYLIKTRGQQVTLSCSPISGHRSVSWYQQTPGQGLQFLFEYFSETQRNKGNFPGRFSGRQFSNSRSEMNVSTLELGDSALYLCASSFSTGGAYEQYFGPGTRLTVT.

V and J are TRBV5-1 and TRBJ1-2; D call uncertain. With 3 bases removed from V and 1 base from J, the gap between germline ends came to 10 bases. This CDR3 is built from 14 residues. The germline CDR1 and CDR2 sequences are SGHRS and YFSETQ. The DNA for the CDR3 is TGCGCCAGCAGCTGGCTGGGGAGTAACTATGGCTACACCTTC. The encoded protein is CASSWLGSNYGYTF.

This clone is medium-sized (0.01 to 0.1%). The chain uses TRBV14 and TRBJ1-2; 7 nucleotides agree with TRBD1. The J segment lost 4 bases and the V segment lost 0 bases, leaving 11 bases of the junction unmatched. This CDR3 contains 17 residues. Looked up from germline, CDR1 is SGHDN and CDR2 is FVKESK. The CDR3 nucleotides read TGTGCCAGCAGCCAAGAAAGGGTCGACAGGGTGCCCTATGGCTACACCTTC. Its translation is CASSQERVDRVPYGYTF.

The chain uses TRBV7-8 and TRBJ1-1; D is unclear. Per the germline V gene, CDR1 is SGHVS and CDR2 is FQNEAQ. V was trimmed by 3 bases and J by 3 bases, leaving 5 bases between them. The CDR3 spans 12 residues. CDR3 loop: CASSFGYTEAFF. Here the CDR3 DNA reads TGTGCCAGCAGCTTCGGATACACTGAAGCTTTCTTT.

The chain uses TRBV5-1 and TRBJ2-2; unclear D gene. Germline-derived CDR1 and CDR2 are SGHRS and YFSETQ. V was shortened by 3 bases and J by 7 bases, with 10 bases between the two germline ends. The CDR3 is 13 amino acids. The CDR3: CASSSPDIGELFF. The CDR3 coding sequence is TGCGCCAGCAGCTCGCCTGACATCGGGGAGCTGTTTTTT.

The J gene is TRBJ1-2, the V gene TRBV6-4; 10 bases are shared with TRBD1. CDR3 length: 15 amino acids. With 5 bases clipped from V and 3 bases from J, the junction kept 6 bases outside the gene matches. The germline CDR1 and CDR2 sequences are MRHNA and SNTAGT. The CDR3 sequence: CASSNSGTGDYGYTF. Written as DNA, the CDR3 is TGTGCCAGCAGTAATTCCGGGACAGGGGACTATGGCTACACCTTC.

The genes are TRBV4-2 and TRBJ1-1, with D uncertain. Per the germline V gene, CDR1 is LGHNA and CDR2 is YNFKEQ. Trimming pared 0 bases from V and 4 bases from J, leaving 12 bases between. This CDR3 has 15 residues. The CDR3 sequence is CASSQDPWWGTEAFF. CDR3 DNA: TGTGCCAGCAGCCAAGATCCTTGGTGGGGCACTGAAGCTTTCTTT.